The clone carrying this TCR beta chain was picked up many times. A library of TCRbeta sequences, prepared with unique molecular identifiers, was generated. TCRdb analysed the PCR reads with MiXCR anew, one entry per CDR3 protein. In the table there are about 120,000 distinct CDR3 sequences, 10% to 13% of which are singletons. This sample is drawn from a study of T-cell reconstitution after alpha-beta-depleted transplantation in children. This CDR3 has 15 amino acids. CDR1 LGHNA and CDR2 YSLEER come from the germline V gene. V was pared by 1 base and J by 4 bases, with 12 bases between. Sample: PBMCs from the stem cell graft donor, taken from the stem cell graft. The chain joins TRBV4-3 to TRBJ2-3, with TRBD1 as a possible D gene (5 bases). This receptor was identified in a human donor who donated a stem cell graft to a child with acute lymphoblastic leukemia. DNA for the CDR3: TGCGCCAGCAGCCAAGTTGACAGAAGTTCAGATACGCAGTATTTT. Its translation is CASSQVDRSSDTQYF.